Below, 10 T cell receptor beta chains from the same sample are listed, as sequenced in a study of T cells in Graves' hyperthyroidism and ophthalmopathy. The TCR beta CDR3 regions underwent amplification using RNA transcripts as the source. The TCR CDR3 first-round RT-PCR relied on the HTBI primer set. A single record per CDR3 protein comes from TCRdb applying MiXCR to the multiplex PCR reads. The table includes 300,000 to 500,000 distinct CDR3 sequences, roughly an eighth detected once. Source material: blood. These receptor sequences come from a man aged 45-65 years with Graves' ophthalmopathy.

The chain couples TRBV14 to TRBJ1-1; D unclear. The CDR3 consists of 14 residues. Germline CDR1 reads SGHDN; CDR2 reads FVKESK. V lost 0 bases and J lost 4, with 9 bases in between. The CDR3 spells CASSQEIFATEAFF. CDR3 coding DNA: TGTGCCAGCAGCCAAGAGATCTTTGCCACTGAAGCTTTCTTT.

This clonotype has a count of ten or more. The chain uses TRBV2 and TRBJ1-1, with D hard to call. V was cut by 6 bases and J by 1 base, with 6 bases left in between. CDR3 length: 12 residues. The V gene's germline CDR1 is SNHLY and CDR2 FYNNEI. The CDR3 reads CASRQPNTEAFF. The CDR3 nucleotides read TGTGCCAGCAGACAGCCGAACACTGAAGCTTTCTTT.

This clonotype occurred many times. V usage is TRBV6-6 and J usage is TRBJ2-1; D remains ambiguous. CDR1 MNHNY and CDR2 SVGAGI come from the germline V gene (reference sequence). CDR3 length equals 12 residues. The V gene lost 0 bases and the J gene lost 7 bases, with 4 bases spanning the gap. CDR3 DNA: TGTGCCAGCAGTTACTCGAGTAATGAGCAGTTCTTC. Residues: CASSYSSNEQFF.

V gene TRBV19 combines with J gene TRBJ2-1; 10 bases line up with TRBD1. Trimming at V came to 3 bases and at J to 7 bases, leaving 12 bases not matched to a gene. The CDR3 sequence is 17 residues long. Per the germline V gene, CDR1 is LNHDA and CDR2 is SQIVND (reference sequence). This chain's CDR3 is CASSIRDRGGFSNEQFF. DNA for the CDR3: TGTGCCAGTAGTATTAGGGACAGGGGAGGCTTCTCGAATGAGCAGTTCTTC.

The chain has TRBV7-2 and TRBJ2-7, with TRBD2 as a possible D gene (6 bases). With the DNA end fitting TRBJ2-4 better, the J assignment may be wrong. CDR1 is SGHTA and CDR2 is FQGNSA in the germline V gene. The CDR3 is made up of 15 amino acids. In DNA form, the CDR3 reads TGTGCCAGCAGCATAAGTACGAGGAGGGTGGACATTCAGTACTTC. Amino acid sequence: CASSISTRRVDIQYF.

This clonotype has a count of ten or more. The chain has TRBV11-2 and TRBJ2-1, with D unclear. V was shortened by 2 bases and J by 4 bases, with 18 bases between the two germline ends. The CDR3 loop spans 17 amino acids. Germline V CDR1 and CDR2: SGHAT, FQNNGV. This CDR3 is CASSLFPLRSSYNEQFF. DNA of the CDR3: TGTGCCAGCAGCTTATTCCCACTTCGGAGCTCGTACAATGAGCAGTTCTTC. The full variable domain, with the rest looked up from reference TRBV11-2 and TRBJ2-1, is EAGVAQSPRYKIIEKRQSVAFWCNPISGHATLYWYQQILGQGPKLLIQFQNNGVVDDSQLPKDRFSAERLKGVDSTLKIQPAKLEDSAVYLCASSLFPLRSSYNEQFFGPGTRLTVL.

This clonotype was recorded many times. V and J are TRBV12-3 or TRBV12-4 and TRBJ2-1; no definite D call. The CDR3 has 11 amino acids. The germline V and J ends were trimmed by 11 bases and 4 bases, with 9 bases remaining between them. The CDR3 region is CAVGRYNEQFF. In DNA form, the CDR3 reads TGTGCCGTTGGCAGGTACAATGAGCAGTTCTTC.

The rearrangement joins TRBV5-1 to TRBJ2-5; 14 nucleotides agree with TRBD2. V gave up 6 bases and J gave up 3 bases; unmatched junction bases: 1. Germline values: CDR1 SGHRS, CDR2 YFSETQ. The CDR3 runs 14 residues. As DNA, the CDR3 is TGCGCCAGCAAGGGACTAGCGGGAGAAGAGACCCAGTACTTC. It yields the protein CASKGLAGEETQYF.

This clonotype was seen only a few times. The genes are TRBV29-1 and TRBJ2-3, with TRBD2 as a possible D gene (7 bases). V was shortened by 5 bases and J by 3 bases, with 15 bases between the two germline ends. Germline lookup yields CDR1 SQVTM and CDR2 ANQGSEA. CDR3 length equals 14 residues. In nucleotides, the CDR3 is TGCAGCGTTTCAGCAAGGGGGGGTACAGATACGCAGTATTTT. Residues: CSVSARGGTDTQYF.

This clonotype was picked up a small number of times. The rearrangement uses TRBV15 and TRBJ2-5, with D tentatively TRBD1 (7 bases). CDR3 length: 15 amino acids. Per the germline V gene, CDR1 is LNHNV and CDR2 is YYDKDF (reference sequence). With 6 bases removed from V and 3 bases from J, the gap between germline ends came to 17 bases. The DNA of the CDR3 is TGTGCCACCAGTGTAGGAGGGGGCAGAGAAGAGACCCAGTACTTC. Protein sequence: CATSVGGGREETQYF.